Each of the 10 T cell receptor beta chains below was sequenced from the same sample in a study of cytomegalovirus exposure and HLA in healthy donors (dated by TCRdb to the late 2010s). Libraries were made using the immunoSEQ multiplex PCR assay. For the multiplex PCR, a mixture combining 60 forward primers for TCR Vbeta segments and 13 reverse primers for TCR Jbeta segments was used. TCRdb retrieved this table from immuneACCESS and kept in-frame rearrangements only. Not all clones are present; in checked studies, unresolved V genes account for under half, and no reason is known for the remainder. The table for this sample lists fewer than 250,000 clones; 60% to 80% of them were counted only once. Clones ranked in the top ten supply 1.5% to 2% of the sample. The sequencing input was PBMCs. These receptors all stem from a woman under 30 in good health and CMV-seronegative.

The rearrangement uses TRBV11-2 and TRBJ2-3; D gene unclear. From germline, CDR1 is SGHAT and CDR2 FQNNGV. Between the trimmed V and J ends, which lost 5 bases and 3 bases, there was a span of 15 bases. The length of the CDR3 is 15 residues. Here the CDR3 reads CASSHDGARTDTQYF. In DNA, the CDR3 is TGTGCCAGCAGCCACGATGGAGCTAGGACAGATACGCAGTATTTT.

The chain employs TRBV12-5 and TRBJ2-2, with TRBD2 matching over 13 bases. In germline, CDR1 is LGHNT, CDR2 FRNRAP. The CDR3 is made up of 16 amino acids. The trim removed 4 bases at V and 5 bases at J, leaving 4 bases unmatched. As DNA, the CDR3 is TGTGCTAGTGGTTCCCTACTAGCGGGAGGGACCGGGGAGCTGTTTTTT. This gives the protein CASGSLLAGGTGELFF.

The genes are TRBV21-1 and TRBJ2-7; the table's TRBD1 call for D was not verified on the DNA. TRBV21-1 has pseudogene status. The CDR3 contains 18 residues. In nucleotides, the CDR3 is TGTGCCAGCAGAAACTTAAGCTCGGGACAGAAGCTTTCCTACGAGCAGTACTTC. Its protein product is CASRNLSSGQKLSYEQYF.

The chain recombines TRBV5-1 with TRBJ1-2; TRBD1 matches 7 bases. CDR3 length: 15 residues. The germline gives CDR1 SGHRS, CDR2 YFSETQ. Trimming took 0 bases from V and 3 from J; bases not matched to a gene: 5. The CDR3 region is CASSLDRGIDYGYTF. CDR3 nucleotide sequence: TGCGCCAGCAGCTTGGACAGGGGAATTGACTATGGCTACACCTTC. The whole variable domain, filled in from reference TRBV5-1 and TRBJ1-2, reads KAGVTQTPRYLIKTRGQQVTLSCSPISGHRSVSWYQQTPGQGLQFLFEYFSETQRNKGNFPGRFSGRQFSNSRSEMNVSTLELGDSALYLCASSLDRGIDYGYTFGSGTRLTVV.

This rearrangement joins TRBV30 to TRBJ2-7; 13 positions agree with TRBD2. Germline lookup yields CDR1 GTSNPN and CDR2 SVGIG (reference sequence). The CDR3 spans 17 residues. V lost 2 bases and J lost 0; bases outside the gene matches: 7. CDR3 in DNA: TGTGCCTGGAGTAGCTCGGGACTAGCGGGAAGCTCCTACGAGCAGTACTTC. Amino acid sequence: CAWSSSGLAGSSYEQYF.

The chain uses TRBV11-2 and TRBJ2-1; 11 bases are a match to TRBD2. This CDR3 is 16 amino acids long. Germline V CDR1 and CDR2: SGHAT, FQNNGV. The trim removed 4 bases at V and 4 bases at J, leaving 6 bases unmatched. The CDR3 nucleotides read TGTGCCAGCAGCTCGGGACTAGCGGCAATTTACAATGAGCAGTTCTTC. This translates into CASSSGLAAIYNEQFF.

The chain couples TRBV19 to TRBJ1-5; TRBD1 aligns across 7 bases. Germline CDR1 is LNHDA and CDR2 is SQIVND (reference sequence). This CDR3 has 15 residues. The V gene end was trimmed by 6 bases and the J gene end by 4 bases; junction bases not matched to a gene: 9. CDR3 DNA: TGTGCCAGTAGCCAACAGGGGCCGGGGAATCAGCCCCAGCATTTT. Its protein product is CASSQQGPGNQPQHF.

The chain combines TRBV28 with TRBJ1-2; D perhaps matches TRBD1 (5 bases). This CDR3 comprises 18 residues. Germline V gene data show CDR1 as MDHEN and CDR2 as SYDVKM. V was cut by 4 bases and J by 7 bases, with 28 bases left in between. The CDR3 nucleotides are TGTGCCAGCAGTTCACGGACCTCGAATTTTCAGGGTATAGGTGGCTACACCTTC. Amino acids: CASSSRTSNFQGIGGYTF.

V and J are TRBV28 and TRBJ1-1; D possibly corresponds to TRBD1 (6 bases). Germline CDR1 and CDR2: MDHEN and SYDVKM. CDR3 size: 15 residues. V gave up 4 bases and J gave up 0 bases, with 12 bases separating them. CDR3 in DNA: TGTGCCAGCAGTTCCTATGGGGGCGTGAACACTGAAGCTTTCTTT. Translation: CASSSYGGVNTEAFF.

The V and J genes are TRBV28 and TRBJ2-1; tentatively, D is TRBD2 (5 bases). The CDR3 length is 16 residues. The V and J ends lost 6 bases and 2 bases respectively, with 17 bases between them. In germline, CDR1 is MDHEN, CDR2 SYDVKM. CDR3 sequence: CASSLISGTPYNEQFF. The CDR3 nucleotides read TGTGCCAGCAGCCTTATCTCGGGAACCCCCTACAATGAGCAGTTCTTC.